The source of this T cell receptor beta chain is a study of a mutant IDH1 vaccine in newly diagnosed glioma. The wider study: Patients' prior therapy spanned radiotherapy, temozolomide, or both; most underwent both. Findings and caveats of the study: Immune responses induced by vaccination arose in approximately 93% of the patients.

Looked up from germline, CDR1 is LNHNV and CDR2 is YYDKDF (reference sequence). The CDR3 contains 16 residues. The V end was cut by 0 bases, the J end by 0 bases, with 11 bases between. Assay: immunoSEQ multiplex PCR; the TCRdb copy retains only in-frame clones and omits some. The table includes about 92,000 clones, around 80% detected once. Of note for this clone: Its antigen is unidentified.

As for time point: baseline, week 1 (first vaccination visit). Treatment here: pre-vaccination baseline after standard-of-care therapy. The sequencing used PBMCs, collected from a glioma patient treated with radiotherapy, temozolomide or both. This clonotype was obtained from a man in his forties or fifties with glioma. This sequence joins TRBV15 and TRBJ1-1; D gene ambiguous. DNA for the CDR3: TGTGCCACCAGCAGAGATCGTACAGTCCTGAACACTGAAGCTTTCTTT. Protein: CATSRDRTVLNTEAFF.